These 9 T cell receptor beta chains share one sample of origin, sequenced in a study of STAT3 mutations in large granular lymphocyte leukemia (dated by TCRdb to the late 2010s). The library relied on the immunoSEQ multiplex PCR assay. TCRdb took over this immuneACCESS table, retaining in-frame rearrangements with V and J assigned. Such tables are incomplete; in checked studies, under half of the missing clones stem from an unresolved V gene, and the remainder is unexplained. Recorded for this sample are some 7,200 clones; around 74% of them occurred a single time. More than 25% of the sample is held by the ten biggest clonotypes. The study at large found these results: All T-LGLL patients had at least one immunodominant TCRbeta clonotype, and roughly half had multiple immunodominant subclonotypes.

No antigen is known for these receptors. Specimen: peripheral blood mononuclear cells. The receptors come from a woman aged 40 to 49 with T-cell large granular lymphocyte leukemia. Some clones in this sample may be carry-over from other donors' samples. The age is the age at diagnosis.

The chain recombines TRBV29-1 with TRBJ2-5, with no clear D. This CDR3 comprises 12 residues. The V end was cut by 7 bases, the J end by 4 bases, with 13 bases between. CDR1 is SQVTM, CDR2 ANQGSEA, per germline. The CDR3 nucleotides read TGCAGCGCCGAAGCCCGCTTAGAGACCCAGTACTTC. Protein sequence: CSAEARLETQYF. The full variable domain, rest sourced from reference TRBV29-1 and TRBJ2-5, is SAVISQKPSRDICQRGTSLTIQCQVDSQVTMMFWYRQQPGQSLTLIATANQGSEATYESGFVIDKFPISRPNLTFSTLTVSNMSPEDSSIYLCSAEARLETQYFGPGTRLLVL.

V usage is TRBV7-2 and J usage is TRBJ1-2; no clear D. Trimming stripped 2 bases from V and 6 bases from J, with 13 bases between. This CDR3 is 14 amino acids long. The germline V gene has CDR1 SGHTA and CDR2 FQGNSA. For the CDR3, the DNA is TGTGCCAGCAGCTTAAGGGCCGCCCGAGATGGCTACACCTTC. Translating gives CASSLRAARDGYTF.

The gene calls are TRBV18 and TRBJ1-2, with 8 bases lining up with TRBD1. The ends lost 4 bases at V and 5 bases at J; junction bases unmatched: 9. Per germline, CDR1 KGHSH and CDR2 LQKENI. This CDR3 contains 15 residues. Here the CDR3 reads CASSLGAGGRYGYTF. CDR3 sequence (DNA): TGTGCCAGCTCACTTGGGGCAGGGGGCCGGTATGGCTACACCTTC.

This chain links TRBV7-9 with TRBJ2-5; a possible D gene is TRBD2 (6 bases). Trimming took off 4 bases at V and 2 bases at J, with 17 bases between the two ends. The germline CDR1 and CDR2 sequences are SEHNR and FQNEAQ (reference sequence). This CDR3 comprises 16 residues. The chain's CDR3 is CASSSPREESQETQYF. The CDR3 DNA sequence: TGTGCCAGCAGCTCCCCGCGGGAAGAAAGTCAAGAGACCCAGTACTTC.

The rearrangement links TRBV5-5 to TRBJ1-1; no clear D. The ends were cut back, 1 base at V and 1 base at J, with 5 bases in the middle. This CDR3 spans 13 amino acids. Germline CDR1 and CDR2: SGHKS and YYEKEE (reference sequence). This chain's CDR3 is CASSLWQNTEAFF. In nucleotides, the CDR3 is TGTGCCAGCAGCTTGTGGCAGAACACTGAAGCTTTCTTT.

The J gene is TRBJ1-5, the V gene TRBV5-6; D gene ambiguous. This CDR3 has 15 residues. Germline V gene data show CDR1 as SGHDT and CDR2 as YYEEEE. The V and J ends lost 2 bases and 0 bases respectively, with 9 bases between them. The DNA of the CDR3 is TGTGCCAGCAGCTTTTCCCACGCTAGCAATCAGCCCCAGCATTTT. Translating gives CASSFSHASNQPQHF.

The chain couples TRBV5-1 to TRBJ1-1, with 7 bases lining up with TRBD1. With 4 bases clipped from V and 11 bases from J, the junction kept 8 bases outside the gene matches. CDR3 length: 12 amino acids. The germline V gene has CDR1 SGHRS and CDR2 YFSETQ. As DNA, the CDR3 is TGCGCCAGCAGCCGACCGGGACAGAGCGCTTTCTTT. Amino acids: CASSRPGQSAFF.

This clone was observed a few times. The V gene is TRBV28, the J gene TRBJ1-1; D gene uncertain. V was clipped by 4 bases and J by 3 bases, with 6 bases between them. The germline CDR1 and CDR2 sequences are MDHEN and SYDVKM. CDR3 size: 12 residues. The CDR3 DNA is TGTGCCAGCAGTTATCCTTACACTGAAGCTTTCTTT. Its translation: CASSYPYTEAFF.

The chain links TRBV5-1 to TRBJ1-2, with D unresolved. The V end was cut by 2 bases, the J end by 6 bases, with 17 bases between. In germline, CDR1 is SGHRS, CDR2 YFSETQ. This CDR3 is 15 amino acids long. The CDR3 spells CASSLWTREVDGYTF. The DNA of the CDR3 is TGCGCCAGCAGCTTATGGACCCGGGAAGTGGATGGCTACACCTTC.